This TCR beta chain was observed in a study of breast tumors, draining lymph nodes, adjacent tissues. Notes on the study in general: Luminal-like breast cancer showed significantly greater tumor-nontumor repertoire similarity than basal-like breast cancer did. Compared with lymph nodes, tumors were less diverse; compared with nontumor tissue, more.

For this clonotype: Its antigen remains unknown. Being one base from a much bigger clone, this may be a read error.

Axillary draining lymph nodes of breast cancer patients supplied the node samples. TCRdb reprocessed the multiplex PCR reads with MiXCR, giving one entry per CDR3 protein. In the table there are 270,000 or so distinct CDR3 sequences, about 30% of which are singletons. Germline loops: CDR1 SGHAT, CDR2 FQNNGV. This CDR3 has 15 amino acids. J is TRBJ2-1 and V is TRBV11-2; tentatively, D is TRBD2 (7 bases). The sample taken for sequencing was axillary lymph node tissue. The sequence was obtained from a female donor with breast cancer. Some clones in this sample may be carry-over from other donors' samples. The CDR3 sequence: CASSLRGTTYDEQFF. The CDR3, as DNA: TGTGCCAGCAGCTTAAGGGGGACTACCTACGATGAGCAGTTCTTC.